This is a list of T cell receptor beta chains from one sample in a study of human T cells and chemical hapten exposure. TCRdb independently ran MiXCR on the RACE reads; one entry per CDR3 protein. The data show some 150,000 distinct CDR3 sequences, 12% seen once. Sequencing was performed on whole blood, taken in connection with sensitization to the hapten diphenylcyclopropenone (DPC). The receptors derive from a woman aged 45-59 years with alopecia areata. Some clones in this sample may be carry-over from other donors' samples. CDR3s include the opening cysteine and the closing phenylalanine or tryptophan. A D gene is named only where the DNA matches it firmly. Size tells how often a clone was seen (once, few, many) or the class of an expanded clone, and some rows leave it out.

CDR3 | DNA | J | V | size | D
CASSPLRVQPQHF | TGTGCCAGCAGCCCCCTAAGGGTTCAGCCCCAGCATTTT | TRBJ1-5 | TRBV12-3/TRBV12-4 | few | .
CASTIQGRSYEQYF | TGTGCCAGCACAATACAGGGACGGTCCTACGAGCAGTACTTC | TRBJ2-7 | TRBV28 | . | .
CASSGRARPEAFF | TGTGCCAGCAGCGGCCGGGCCCGGCCTGAAGCTTTCTTT | TRBJ1-1 | TRBV7-9 | . | .
CASSLVAENNEQFF | TGTGCCAGCAGCTTAGTAGCGGAGAACAATGAGCAGTTCTTC | TRBJ2-1 | TRBV7-9 | few | .
CASSPGLAGGPIEQYF | TGTGCCAGCAGCCCTGGACTAGCGGGAGGGCCCATCGAGCAGTACTTC | TRBJ2-7 | TRBV11-2 | . | TRBD2
CSVLQGRGPDTQYF | TGCAGCGTCCTACAGGGAAGAGGCCCAGATACGCAGTATTTT | TRBJ2-3 | TRBV29-1 | . | .
CASRGLAGEETQYF | TGTGCCAGCAGGGGACTAGCGGGAGAAGAGACCCAGTACTTC | TRBJ2-5 | TRBV27 | many | TRBD2
CASSLVSALEDIQYF | TGCGCCAGCAGCTTGGTGTCCGCCCTAGAGGACATTCAGTACTTC | TRBJ2-4 | TRBV5-1 | many | .
CASSLSVNTEAFF | TGTGCCAGCAGCTTAAGTGTGAACACTGAAGCTTTCTTT | TRBJ1-1 | TRBV7-3 | . | .
CASSQTRDEAFF | TGTGCCAGCAGCCAAACCCGGGACGAAGCTTTCTTT | TRBJ1-1 | TRBV3-1 | few | .
CASRDLSGNTIYF | TGTGCCAGCAGGGACCTCTCTGGAAACACCATATATTTT | TRBJ1-3 | TRBV27 | few | .
CASSIDRGNTIYF | TGCGCCAGCAGCATCGACAGGGGAAACACCATATATTTT | TRBJ1-3 | TRBV5-1 | few | .
CSARAGVAGPYNEQFF | TGCAGTGCTAGAGCAGGAGTAGCGGGACCCTACAATGAGCAGTTCTTC | TRBJ2-1 | TRBV20-1 | many | TRBD2
CASSPVRQGLFANTGELFF | TGCGCCAGCAGCCCAGTACGACAGGGGCTCTTTGCGAACACCGGGGAGCTGTTTTTT | TRBJ2-2 | TRBV5-1 | many | TRBD1
CASSPSRGLTGSVQYF | TGTGCCAGCAGCCCGAGCAGGGGGCTCACGGGATCGGTCCAGTACTTC | TRBJ2-5 | TRBV9 | few | TRBD1
CASSNRTNRRTDTQYF | TGTGCCAGCAGCAATCGGACCAACCGCCGCACAGATACGCAGTATTTT | TRBJ2-3 | TRBV7-3 | many | .